The 14 T cell receptor beta chains reported below all come from one sample, sequenced in a study of T cells in Graves' hyperthyroidism and ophthalmopathy. RNA transcripts gave rise to amplified TCR beta CDR3 regions. When the TCR CDR3 underwent first-round RT-PCR, the HTBI primer set was used. TCRdb processed the multiplex PCR reads anew with MiXCR; each CDR3 protein has one entry. The repertoire holds nearly 250,000 distinct CDR3 sequences, with approximately 16% as singletons. Input material: blood. These TCRs come from a young woman with Graves' ophthalmopathy.

V and J are TRBV20-1 and TRBJ1-1, with D perhaps matching TRBD1 (6 bases). The CDR3 runs to 13 residues. CDR1 DFQATT and CDR2 SNEGSKA come from the germline V gene (reference sequence). The V gene lost 5 bases and the J gene lost 4 bases, with 14 bases spanning the gap. The CDR3 DNA reads as TGCAGTGCTGGCAGGGGAGGGCCCACTGAAGCTTTCTTT. Protein sequence: CSAGRGGPTEAFF.

This clonotype was observed many times. This chain connects TRBV12-3 or TRBV12-4 to TRBJ1-1; D gene unclear. The germline V and J ends were trimmed by 3 bases and 7 bases, with 15 bases remaining between them. The CDR3 sequence is 14 residues long. The CDR3 nucleotides are TGTGCCAGCAGTTTCGGCGGTTCGGTCATTGAAGCTTTCTTT. It encodes CASSFGGSVIEAFF.

This clonotype was detected only a few times. This clone may be a read error of a much larger clone one base away. The V gene is TRBV6-1, the J gene TRBJ2-7; 9 bases line up with TRBD2. The V gene end was trimmed by 6 bases and the J gene end by 2 bases; junction bases not matched to a gene: 20. The CDR3 covers 19 residues. Germline V gene sequence: CDR1 MNHNS, CDR2 SASEGT. The CDR3 coding sequence is TGTGCCAGCAGATCCAGCCGTCGGGCTACTAGCGGGCGAGCCTACGAGCAGTACTTC. It specifies CASRSSRRATSGRAYEQYF.

This clonotype was counted ten times or more. The rearrangement links TRBV27 to TRBJ2-1; either TRBD1 or TRBD2 may fit D (5 bases each). The CDR3 covers 16 residues. V was clipped by 5 bases and J by 5 bases, with 19 bases between them. CDR1 and CDR2 from the germline V gene are MNHEY and SMNVEV (reference sequence). DNA of the CDR3: TGTGCCAGCAGTGTCCGGGGCCCCGTGGGGCACAATGAGCAGTTCTTC. Its protein is CASSVRGPVGHNEQFF.

This clonotype appeared a few times. This chain joins TRBV19 and TRBJ2-3; 8 nucleotides agree with TRBD1. Looked up from germline, CDR1 is LNHDA and CDR2 is SQIVND (reference sequence). J gave up 1 base and V 6 bases, and 3 bases lay outside the gene matches. The length of the CDR3 is 14 residues. CDR3 sequence (DNA): TGTGCCAGTAGGATGACAGGGGGCACAGATACGCAGTATTTT. Its protein product is CASRMTGGTDTQYF.

In its sample, this clonotype was seen many times. V usage is TRBV12-3 or TRBV12-4 and J usage is TRBJ2-2; 10 bases match TRBD2. CDR3 length: 21 amino acids. V gave up 5 bases and J gave up 4 bases; unmatched junction bases: 22. CDR3: CASSLAPELAGFPFPTGELFF. The CDR3 nucleotides read TGTGCCAGCAGTCTTGCCCCGGAACTAGCGGGGTTCCCTTTCCCCACCGGGGAGCTGTTTTTT.

This clonotype was counted many times. V gene TRBV6-1 combines with J gene TRBJ2-4, with TRBD2 matching over 8 bases. Trimming at V came to 6 bases and at J to 1 base, leaving 17 bases not matched to a gene. CDR3 length: 19 amino acids. Per germline, CDR1 MNHNS and CDR2 SASEGT. The CDR3 loop reads CASSPGSTGGSFAKNIQYF. The CDR3 nucleotides read TGTGCCAGCAGCCCCGGGTCGACGGGGGGGTCTTTTGCCAAAAACATTCAGTACTTC.

The chain employs TRBV19 and TRBJ1-5, with a weak D call TRBD1 (6 bases). The germline gives CDR1 LNHDA, CDR2 SQIVND (reference sequence). This CDR3 has 16 amino acids. The ends were cut back, 5 bases at V and 5 bases at J, with 19 bases in the middle. The CDR3 loop reads CASSHPRQGRHQPQHF. CDR3 nucleotides: TGTGCCAGTAGTCACCCCCGGCAGGGGCGACATCAGCCCCAGCATTTT.

This clonotype was counted many times. The chain couples TRBV7-2 to TRBJ2-7, with D perhaps TRBD1 (5 bases). The V end lost 1 base, the J end lost 3 bases, and 10 bases lay between the germline ends. CDR3 size: 14 residues. CDR1 SGHTA and CDR2 FQGNSA come from the germline V gene. Written as DNA, the CDR3 is TGTGCCAGCAGCTTAGATCGGCAGGGCTACGAGCAGTACTTC. Its protein is CASSLDRQGYEQYF.

J is TRBJ2-5 and V is TRBV25-1; TRBD2 agrees at 10 bases. Germline V gene lookup returns CDR1 MGHDK and CDR2 SYGVNS. Losses at the gene ends were 1 base for V and 5 bases for J; bases not matched to a gene: 10. The CDR3 has 17 residues. CDR3 residues: CASSESSGLASRETQYF. The CDR3 DNA is TGTGCCAGCAGTGAATCCTCGGGACTAGCGTCTAGGGAGACCCAGTACTTC.

The chain is built from TRBV30 and TRBJ2-5, with D possibly being TRBD1 (7 bases). The CDR3 loop spans 14 amino acids. V dropped 3 bases and J dropped 4 bases, with 15 bases sitting between them. Germline CDR1 is GTSNPN and CDR2 is SVGIG (reference sequence). The DNA of the CDR3 is TGTGCCTGGAGGACAGGGCAGCGGGTAGAGACCCAGTACTTC. This encodes CAWRTGQRVETQYF.

As regards this clonotype: This may stem from a read error, because a much larger clone lies one nucleotide away. The genes are TRBV5-1 and TRBJ2-4; 8 bases agree with TRBD2. This CDR3 has 15 residues. Germline V gives CDR1 SGHRS, CDR2 YFSETQ. CDR3 DNA: TGCGCCAGCAGCTACAGCGGGGGCCTCAAAAACATTCGGTACTTC. Protein sequence: CASSYSGGLKNIRYF.

A few counts support this clonotype. V usage is TRBV7-9 and J usage is TRBJ2-3, with D possibly matching TRBD1 (6 bases). The V gene's germline CDR1 is SEHNR and CDR2 FQNEAQ (reference sequence). The ends were cut back, 3 bases at V and 5 bases at J, with 18 bases in the middle. The CDR3 runs to 16 residues. CDR3 loop: CASSFRQGSRRDTQYF. In nucleotides, the CDR3 is TGTGCCAGCAGCTTTAGGCAGGGGTCTAGGAGAGATACGCAGTATTTT.

The sample holds many counts of this clonotype. The chain recombines TRBV20-1 with TRBJ2-3; 7 bases match TRBD2. The trim removed 1 base at V and 6 bases at J, leaving 4 bases unmatched. The CDR3 runs 13 residues. CDR1 and CDR2 (germline): DFQATT, SNEGSKA (reference sequence). This CDR3 is CSARAMTSDTQYF. Here the CDR3 DNA reads TGCAGTGCTAGAGCGATGACTAGCGATACGCAGTATTTT.